This T cell receptor (beta chain) was captured in a study of beta chain features in type 1 diabetes (dated by TCRdb to 2017 to 2018). Regarding the research as a whole: Patients and healthy donors did not differ in mean age, gender distribution, total cell number or subset yield. Across all samples, some 100,000,000 sorted cells were examined, and cell number per subset correlated strongly with RNA yield. In the study, TCRB repertoires of sorted circulating CD4+ T cell subsets from recently diagnosed type 1 diabetes patients were compared with those of matched healthy donors. Whereas all 30 or so donors provided naive and central memory subsets, regulatory and stem cell-like memory subsets were isolated from just 8 patients and about 8 healthy donors. Points the paper makes about the study in general: At VDJ recombination sites, patients with type 1 diabetes made fewer insertions and deleted more nucleotides, a pattern implying thymic rearrangement abnormalities. Because cDNA rather than genomic DNA was sequenced, highly expressing activated cells could have been over-represented, although no difference in activation and CD3 levels was found between groups. Naive, central memory and regulatory TCRB repertoires appeared to be more alike among patients than among healthy donors. In all four CD4+ subsets, TCRB CDR3 length was moderately but significantly shorter in type 1 diabetes patients. Only small numbers of individuals were included in the HLA sub-analyses, which left unresolved whether HLA type had any influence on TCRB rearrangement. Shorter templates might be favored by PCR, yet because patient and control samples were amplified and corrected together, any such skew would affect both groups equally.

A few counts support this clone. The antigen it binds to is not known. No base quality values were provided; no much bigger clone lies one nucleotide off. All of the isolated RNA was reverse transcribed with the High Capacity cDNA Reverse Transcription Kit, so expressed TCRB transcripts were sequenced. Naive, central memory and regulatory T cell samples underwent deep immunoSEQ sequencing, averaging about 3.57 million total reads per sample. Sorted cells were lysed in RLT buffer, and RNA was extracted using DNase-treated RNeasy Micro or Mini kits according to cell number. To prevent cross-contamination, each cell subset was processed individually, whereas patient and healthy donor samples were processed jointly. The immunoSEQ multiplex PCR was used to amplify TCRB sequences from cDNA, generating 87-bp fragments that spanned the CDR3 region. Sequencing of the amplicons was done on the Illumina HiSeq platform. The authors' analysis ran thus. PCR bias was corrected computationally using synthetic template baselines, and reads within Hamming distance 2 were collapsed, with unmergeable singletons discarded. Reads were aligned to IMGT to assign V, D and J genes, CDR3 length, and insertions or deletions at six rearrangement sites. Within each subset, clonotype counts were normalized to the number of sorted cells before true diversity and Gini coefficients were calculated with the tcR R package. Repertoire sharing was quantified using the overlap coefficient calculated on TCRB nucleotide sequences. Out-of-frame TCRB sequences from naive cells were analyzed as a proxy for the pre-selection repertoire. The immuneACCESS repertoire file appears here via TCRdb, limited to in-frame rearrangements. These files lack a portion of the clones; in checked studies, under half of the deficit traces to unresolved V genes, and the cause of the others is not known. V, J and clone size are those of that table, while D and trimming were read from the DNA. The sample profile shows about 650,000 clones; over 10% of them were found once. The leading ten clones occupy around 0.12% of the sample.

From each donor, a single peripheral blood sample of about 100 mL on average was drawn into heparinised tubes. A BD FACSAria II was used to sort naive, central memory, regulatory and stem cell-like memory CD4+ T cells with a panel that included CD45RO, CCR7, CD25, CD127, CD95 and CD27. Purity was above 95% for every sorted population. PBMCs were isolated right away by Lymphoprep density gradient centrifugation and were stained directly, without culture. Samples were stained and sorted in pairs, with one healthy donor and one patient per experiment, so that batch effects were minimized. The germline V gene sets CDR1 to MNHNS and CDR2 to SASEGT. The CDR3 runs 14 amino acids, cysteine and phenylalanine included. The DNA shown is the 42-base CDR3, in frame from base 1. V is trimmed back by 5 bases and J by 2 bases, and the junction contains 0 bases that no gene match accounts for.

The sample taken for sequencing was naive CD4+ T cells from blood. Per the publication, the cell subset or site label means: true naive CD4+ T cells. The sequence links TRBV6-1 to TRBJ2-6; 7 bases in the middle match TRBD1. The source of this sequence is a man aged 25-45 years with type 1 diabetes. The sequenced DNA: TGTGCCAGCAGTCAGGGGGCTGGGGCCAACGTCCTGACTTTC. It codes for CASSQGAGANVLTF.